The entry below gives a single T cell receptor (beta chain) sequence along with its context. TCRdb ran MiXCR on the RT-PCR reads and lists one entry per CDR3 protein. In the table there are more than 600,000 distinct CDR3 sequences, approximately 15% of which are singletons. Germline V CDR1 and CDR2: LNHNV, YYDKDF (reference sequence). V gave up 1 base and J gave up 1 base; unmatched junction bases: 5. The CDR3 is 16 amino acids. The sequence came from a female donor in good health, serving as a healthy control. Sequencing used memory CD4+ T cells from blood. The V and J genes are TRBV15 and TRBJ1-1; 8 nucleotides align to TRBD1. The CDR3 spells CATSRVVTGGNTEAFF. Written as DNA, the CDR3 is TGTGCCACCAGCAGAGTAGTAACAGGGGGGAACACTGAAGCTTTCTTT.